The 23 T cell receptor beta chains below come from one sample, sequenced in a study of cytomegalovirus exposure and HLA in healthy donors. Profiling relied on immunoSEQ multiplex PCR, and the TCRdb table lists in-frame clones only, not all of them. The table includes approximately 160,000 clones, approximately 96% detected once. What was sequenced was PBMCs. The receptors come from a woman aged 18-29 years in good health and CMV-seronegative.

The J gene is TRBJ1-2, the V gene TRBV9; 7 bases are a match to TRBD1. Looked up from germline, CDR1 is SGDLS and CDR2 is YYNGEE. V lost 2 bases to trimming and J lost 5 bases; unmatched junction nucleotides: 6. The CDR3 spans 14 residues. CDR3 region: CASSVRDSSYGYTF. The CDR3 DNA is TGTGCCAGCAGCGTTCGGGACAGCTCTTATGGCTACACCTTC.

The chain couples TRBV5-5 to TRBJ1-2; D might be TRBD1 (5 bases). Trimming left V 0 bases short and J 8 bases short, with 14 bases between. The CDR3 extends over 14 amino acids. Germline values: CDR1 SGHKS, CDR2 YYEKEE (reference sequence). The CDR3 region has the DNA TGTGCCAGCAGCTTGGGGACAAGCCCTATGGGCTACACCTTC. Amino acids: CASSLGTSPMGYTF.

This clone was detected only once. This sequence joins TRBV6-6 and TRBJ1-1, with D possibly matching TRBD1 (6 bases). The germline gives CDR1 MNHNY, CDR2 SVGAGI (reference sequence). Trimming shortened V by 8 bases and J by 3 bases, and 13 bases separated the two germline ends. This CDR3 contains 13 residues. The CDR3 is CASPQGPYTEAFF. As DNA, the CDR3 is TGTGCCAGCCCACAGGGCCCATACACTGAAGCTTTCTTT.

The chain uses TRBV2 and TRBJ2-3; maybe TRBD2 (5 bases). The CDR3 covers 16 residues. Germline V gene data show CDR1 as SNHLY and CDR2 as FYNNEI. V was pared by 6 bases and J by 6 bases, with 22 bases between. CDR3 in amino acids: CASSLTSTAAPDTQYF. In DNA, the CDR3 is TGTGCCAGCAGCCTCACTAGTACCGCTGCGCCCGATACGCAGTATTTT.

In DNA form, the CDR3 reads TGTGCCAGCAGTTACAGCGACAATCAGCCCCAGCATTTT. It specifies CASSYSDNQPQHF. V and J are TRBV6-5 and TRBJ1-5, with D hard to call. In germline, CDR1 is MNHEY, CDR2 SVGAGI. The CDR3 covers 13 residues. V lost 2 bases and J lost 3, with 5 bases in between.

This chain connects TRBV9 to TRBJ2-2; a weak D match, TRBD1 (5 bases). Trimming took off 4 bases at V and 5 bases at J, with 9 bases between the two ends. The CDR3 contains 13 residues. Germline CDR1 and CDR2: SGDLS and YYNGEE. CDR3 in DNA: TGTGCCAGCAGCCCGACAGTTACCGGGGAGCTGTTTTTT. It is translated as CASSPTVTGELFF.

This chain connects TRBV5-1 to TRBJ2-6; TRBD1 agrees at 9 bases. Germline lookup yields CDR1 SGHRS and CDR2 YFSETQ. CDR3 length equals 19 residues. With 1 base clipped from V and 1 base from J, the junction kept 9 bases outside the gene matches. This CDR3 reads CASSLIGTGYTSGANVLTF. The CDR3 DNA sequence: TGCGCCAGCAGCTTGATTGGGACAGGGTACACATCTGGGGCCAACGTCCTGACTTTC. The variable domain in full, completed from reference TRBV5-1 and TRBJ2-6, reads KAGVTQTPRYLIKTRGQQVTLSCSPISGHRSVSWYQQTPGQGLQFLFEYFSETQRNKGNFPGRFSGRQFSNSRSEMNVSTLELGDSALYLCASSLIGTGYTSGANVLTFGAGSRLTVL.

The CDR3 is CASSFRTQGTQYF. The CDR3, as DNA: TGTGCCAGCAGCTTCCGGACACAGGGGACCCAGTACTTC. The chain has TRBV5-4 and TRBJ2-5; maybe TRBD1 (6 bases). With 2 bases removed from V and 7 bases from J, the gap between germline ends came to 12 bases. CDR3 length: 13 amino acids. Germline assignment: CDR1 SGHNT and CDR2 YYREEE (reference sequence).

This chain uses TRBV30 with TRBJ2-2; a possible D gene is TRBD1 (6 bases). V lost 0 bases and J lost 4, with 12 bases in between. This CDR3 is built from 15 residues. Germline CDR1 and CDR2: GTSNPN and SVGIG (reference sequence). Here the CDR3 reads CAWSVRRGPTGELFF. DNA of the CDR3: TGTGCCTGGAGTGTACGCAGGGGTCCCACCGGGGAGCTGTTTTTT.

V usage is TRBV11-3 and J usage is TRBJ2-3, with 7 positions matching TRBD2. CDR3 length: 14 amino acids. CDR1 and CDR2 (germline): SGHNT, YENEEA. V trimming: 1 base; J trimming: 6 bases; junction bases outside the gene matches: 4. Here the CDR3 DNA reads TGTGCCAGCAGCTTAGGGCGGGGGAGCGATACGCAGTATTTT. Protein: CASSLGRGSDTQYF.

This chain links TRBV10-3 with TRBJ2-5, with TRBD2 matching 9 bases. V lost 6 bases, J lost 5 bases, and 7 bases stayed unmatched. The CDR3 loop spans 14 amino acids. CDR1 and CDR2 (germline): ENHRY, SYGVKD. The CDR3 loop reads CAIRAGGQSETQYF. The CDR3 bases are TGTGCCATCAGGGCGGGGGGGCAATCGGAGACCCAGTACTTC.

The V call is TRBV19, the J call TRBJ2-1; a weak D match, TRBD1 (5 bases). This CDR3 contains 13 residues. In germline, CDR1 is LNHDA, CDR2 SQIVND (reference sequence). The germline V and J ends were trimmed by 3 bases and 7 bases, with 10 bases remaining between them. CDR3 sequence: CASSIPPGNEQFF. Here the CDR3 DNA reads TGTGCCAGTAGTATCCCCCCAGGGAATGAGCAGTTCTTC.

This clone showed up just once. The J gene is TRBJ2-3, the V gene TRBV7-3; D is uncertain. Trimming cost V 2 bases and J 0 bases, with 9 bases left between them. The V gene's germline CDR1 is SGHTA and CDR2 FQGTGA. CDR3 length: 15 residues. The CDR3 protein is CASSLSGQSTDTQYF. CDR3 nucleotides: TGTGCCAGCAGCTTATCTGGGCAGAGCACAGATACGCAGTATTTT. Based on the CDR3 plus reference TRBV7-3 and TRBJ2-3, the full variable domain is GAGVSQTPSNKVTEKGKYVELRCDPISGHTALYWYRQSLGQGPEFLIYFQGTGAADDSGLPNDRFFAVRPEGSVSTLKIQRTERGDSAVYLCASSLSGQSTDTQYFGPGTRLTVL.

V usage is TRBV2 and J usage is TRBJ2-7; TRBD2 matches at 7 bases. V was pared by 4 bases and J by 12 bases, with 12 bases of the junction left unmatched. The CDR3 spans 13 residues. CDR1 is SNHLY and CDR2 is FYNNEI in the germline V gene. The CDR3 DNA follows: TGTGCCAGCAGTGTTTACGGGGGGTCAACTCCGTACTTC. Encoded protein: CASSVYGGSTPYF.

The sample holds one count of this clone. The chain has TRBV19 and TRBJ1-2; 8 positions agree with TRBD1. Trimming cost V 1 base and J 6 bases; bases outside gene matches: 7. The CDR3 has 15 amino acids. Germline CDR1 is LNHDA and CDR2 is SQIVND (reference sequence). CDR3 amino acids: CASSIGPQGAHGYTF. CDR3 DNA sequence: TGTGCCAGTAGTATAGGCCCCCAGGGGGCCCATGGCTACACCTTC.

The DNA for the CDR3 is TGTGCCAGCAGCCCTGGACAGTACAATGAGCAGTTCTTC. Protein: CASSPGQYNEQFF. This rearrangement joins TRBV5-8 to TRBJ2-1, with a possible D match to TRBD1 (6 bases). With 4 bases removed from V and 4 bases from J, the gap between germline ends came to 9 bases. The CDR3 consists of 13 residues. Germline CDR1 SGHTS, CDR2 YDEGEE.

This chain joins TRBV7-3 and TRBJ2-2; weak D call: TRBD1 (6 bases). The V gene's germline CDR1 is SGHTA and CDR2 FQGTGA. This CDR3 is built from 14 residues. With 2 bases removed from V and 7 bases from J, the gap between germline ends came to 11 bases. For the CDR3, the DNA is TGTGCCAGCAGCTTACGGCAGGGGTTCGGGGAGCTGTTTTTT. Amino acids: CASSLRQGFGELFF.

This sequence joins TRBV4-2 and TRBJ2-7; tentatively, D is TRBD2 (6 bases). Between the trimmed V and J ends, which lost 2 bases and 5 bases, there was a span of 16 bases. This CDR3 contains 15 residues. Germline V gene sequence: CDR1 LGHNA, CDR2 YNFKEQ. The CDR3 region has the DNA TGTGCCAGCAGCCAATTCCCGGGACTCCAGGACGAGCAGTACTTC. It specifies CASSQFPGLQDEQYF.

This chain connects TRBV6-5 to TRBJ2-7; 7 positions agree with TRBD2. Per germline, CDR1 MNHEY and CDR2 SVGAGI. The CDR3 spans 14 residues. With 2 bases clipped from V and 0 bases from J, the junction kept 1 base outside the gene matches. CDR3 amino acids: CASSYRLASYEQYF. The CDR3 bases are TGTGCCAGCAGTTACCGACTAGCCTCCTACGAGCAGTACTTC.

The chain uses TRBV27 and TRBJ2-7, with 7 bases identical to TRBD1. The CDR3 extends over 14 amino acids. Germline loops: CDR1 MNHEY, CDR2 SMNVEV (reference sequence). The J segment lost 2 bases and the V segment lost 5 bases, leaving 6 bases of the junction unmatched. DNA for the CDR3: TGTGCCAGCAGTAGGATCGGGACAGCCTACGAGCAGTACTTC. Its protein is CASSRIGTAYEQYF.

The chain carries TRBV7-2 and TRBJ1-2, with D possibly being TRBD1 (5 bases). The germline V and J ends were trimmed by 1 base and 3 bases, with 9 bases remaining between them. Germline V CDR1 and CDR2: SGHTA, FQGNSA. The CDR3 sequence is 14 residues long. Written as DNA, the CDR3 is TGTGCCAGCAGCTTAGTGGTAGGGGACTATGGCTACACCTTC. Amino acids: CASSLVVGDYGYTF. Together with reference TRBV7-2 and TRBJ1-2, the CDR3 gives the full variable domain: GAGVSQSPSNKVTEKGKDVELRCDPISGHTALYWYRQSLGQGLEFLIYFQGNSAPDKSGLPSDRFSAERTGGSVSTLTIQRTQQEDSAVYLCASSLVVGDYGYTFGSGTRLTVV.

V is TRBV7-2 and J is TRBJ1-2, with TRBD1 matching over 8 bases. The germline V gene encodes CDR1 SGHTA and CDR2 FQGNSA. With V trimmed by 5 bases and J by 6 bases, 8 bases remained unmatched. The CDR3 contains 14 residues. This CDR3 is CASSKDRVRDGYTF. CDR3 DNA: TGTGCCAGCAGCAAGGACAGGGTGAGGGATGGCTACACCTTC.

This clone was detected only once. The chain couples TRBV19 to TRBJ2-7, with 9 bases identical to TRBD1. There are 15 residues in the CDR3. Trimming took 9 bases from V and 4 from J; bases not matched to a gene: 13. The germline gives CDR1 LNHDA, CDR2 SQIVND (reference sequence). The CDR3 nucleotides are TGTGCCAGCCAGCAATCGGACAGGGGTTCTTACGAGCAGTACTTC. As protein: CASQQSDRGSYEQYF. Drawing the rest from reference TRBV19 and TRBJ2-7, the complete variable domain is DGGITQSPKYLFRKEGQNVTLSCEQNLNHDAMYWYRQDPGQGLRLIYYSQIVNDFQKGDIAEGYSVSREKKESFPLTVTSAQKNPTAFYLCASQQSDRGSYEQYFGPGTRLTVT.